This T cell receptor beta chain was captured in a study of vaccination effects on CD4 cells after COVID-19. CD4+ T cell isolation took place after approximately 11 days of culture. Sequencing used immunoSEQ multiplex PCR; TCRdb keeps in-frame clones, though not all of them. The sample yields tens of thousands of clones, about 73% seen once. This clone was observed a single time. Antigen: not known. The CDR3 consists of 15 residues. The germline gives CDR1 LGHNA, CDR2 YNFKEQ. V was clipped by 0 bases and J by 1 base, with 8 bases between them. The clonotype was recovered from a human donor who received a COVID-19 vaccine. Sequenced material: CD4+ T cells from PBMCs cultured without peptide, taken before COVID-19 vaccination. This chain uses TRBV4-2 with TRBJ2-3; D may be TRBD2 (5 bases). The CDR3 sequence is CASSQEFGGTDTQYF. CDR3 DNA sequence: TGTGCCAGCAGCCAAGAATTCGGGGGCACAGATACGCAGTATTTT.